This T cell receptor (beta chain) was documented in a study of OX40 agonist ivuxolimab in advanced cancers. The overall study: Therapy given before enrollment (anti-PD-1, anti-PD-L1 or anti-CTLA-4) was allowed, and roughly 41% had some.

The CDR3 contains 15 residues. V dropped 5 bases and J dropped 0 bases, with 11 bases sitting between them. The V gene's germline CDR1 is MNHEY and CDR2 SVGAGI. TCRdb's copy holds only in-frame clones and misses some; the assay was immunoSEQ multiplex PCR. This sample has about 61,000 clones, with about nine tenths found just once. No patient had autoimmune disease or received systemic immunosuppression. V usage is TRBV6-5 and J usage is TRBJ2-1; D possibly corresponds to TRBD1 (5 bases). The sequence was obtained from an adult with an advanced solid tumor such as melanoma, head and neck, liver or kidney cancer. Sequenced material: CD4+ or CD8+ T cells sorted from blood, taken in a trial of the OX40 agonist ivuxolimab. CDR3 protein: CASSPGSISYNEQFF. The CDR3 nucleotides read TGTGCCAGCAGTCCAGGGTCTATCTCCTACAATGAGCAGTTCTTC.